This T cell receptor (beta chain) was profiled in a study of blood T cell repertoires in COVID-19. About the study: The analysed material was cDNA or gDNA that came from T cells, B-cell-depleted T cells, or PBMCs.

Seattle's enrolled individuals joined amid active infection and were then monitored longitudinally. To note about this clone: The junction departs from germline at one end; a sequencing error may be responsible. The same CDR3 arises from other DNA sequences in this sample as well.

In the source study's methods: Scientists estimated how many nucleated cells there were by amplifying reference gene primers. Repertoires were generated with immunoSEQ multiplex PCR, while TCRdb's copy carries only in-frame clones and drops some. V, J and clone size are taken as reported in that table, and D and trimming were inferred from the DNA itself. The sample consists of 84,000 or so clones, just under 80% of them appearing once. The CDR3 spans 13 residues. CDR1 ENHRY and CDR2 SYGVKD come from the germline V gene. The sequence was obtained from a man between 70 and 80 years old with COVID-19, enrolled during active disease. The source material was peripheral blood. The V call is TRBV10-3, the J call TRBJ1-5; D may be TRBD1 (5 bases). This CDR3 reads CAIGGTSHQPQHF. Written as DNA, the CDR3 is TGCGCCATCGGCGGGACTTCACATCAGCCCCAGCATTTT.